The sequence of this TCR beta chain was determined in a study of T cells in Graves' hyperthyroidism and ophthalmopathy. RNA transcripts provided the source from which TCR beta CDR3 regions were amplified. First-round RT-PCR targeting the TCR CDR3 was performed with the HTBI primer set. A single record per CDR3 protein comes from TCRdb applying MiXCR to the multiplex PCR reads. The table has approximately 400,000 distinct CDR3 sequences, approximately 15% seen once. Sequenced input: blood. This clonotype originated in a woman aged 18 to 35 with Graves' hyperthyroidism that later progressed to Graves' ophthalmopathy.

CDR3 loop: CATSAKDFYNEQFF. The CDR3 DNA sequence: TGTGCCACCAGTGCCAAGGACTTCTACAATGAGCAGTTCTTC. The chain couples TRBV15 to TRBJ2-1, with D perhaps matching TRBD2 (5 bases). The CDR3 has 14 residues. Germline CDR1 and CDR2: LNHNV and YYDKDF (reference sequence). The V end lost 6 bases, the J end lost 3 bases, and 12 bases lay between the germline ends. The full variable domain, in which reference TRBV15 and TRBJ2-1 provide the parts outside the CDR3, is DAMVIQNPRYQVTQFGKPVTLSCSQTLNHNVMYWYQQKSSQAPKLLFHYYDKDFNNEADTPDNFQSRRPNTSFCFLDIRSPGLGDTAMYLCATSAKDFYNEQFFGPGTRLTVL.